These 32 T cell receptor beta chains originate from one sample sequenced in a study of T cells after posttransplantation cyclophosphamide. The data were produced by immunoSEQ multiplex PCR, yet TCRdb's version contains in-frame clones alone and is incomplete. There are about 33,000 clones in the sample, none observed a single time. Material for sequencing was PBMCs. The receptors come from a girl aged 5 to 17 in good health, CMV-negative, and a related stem cell transplant donor.

The chain carries TRBV10-3 and TRBJ1-1, with a possible D match to TRBD1 (6 bases). In germline, CDR1 is ENHRY, CDR2 SYGVKD. The CDR3 totals 11 residues. V dropped 6 bases and J dropped 7 bases, with 9 bases sitting between them. CDR3 nucleotides: TGTGCCATCAGCTCACAGGGTGAAGCTTTCTTT. Translating it yields CAISSQGEAFF.

This clone was observed at least ten times. The gene calls are TRBV7-5 and TRBJ1-3; TRBD1 is the table's D call and was not checked against the DNA. TRBV7-5 is designated a pseudogene. The CDR3 has 14 amino acids. CDR3 region: CVRSLPVSGNTIYF. The CDR3 coding sequence is TGTGTCAGAAGCTTACCAGTCTCTGGAAACACCATATATTTT.

This clone occurred many times. V usage is TRBV4-3 and J usage is TRBJ2-1; 8 bases align to TRBD2. Trimming at V came to 4 bases and at J to 10 bases, leaving 12 bases not matched to a gene. From germline, CDR1 is LGHNA and CDR2 YSLEER. The CDR3 sequence is 15 residues long. The CDR3, as DNA: TGCGCCAGCAGCCTTACGGGAGGGAGGTTTGGGGAGCAGTTCTTC. It translates to CASSLTGGRFGEQFF.

This clone was observed at least ten times. The V gene is TRBV5-6, the J gene TRBJ2-1, with a weak D call TRBD2 (6 bases). Deletions cut 3 bases from V and 6 bases from J, with 7 bases between. This CDR3 contains 12 residues. Germline CDR1 is SGHDT and CDR2 is YYEEEE. The CDR3 is CASSSGGNEQFF. CDR3 DNA sequence: TGTGCCAGCAGCTCCGGGGGCAATGAGCAGTTCTTC.

V gene TRBV7-8 combines with J gene TRBJ1-1; the D is unclear. With 1 base removed from V and 7 bases from J, the gap between germline ends came to 7 bases. Germline-derived CDR1 and CDR2 are SGHVS and FQNEAQ. This CDR3 spans 12 amino acids. The CDR3 DNA reads as TGTGCCAGCAGCTTAGTTCGGGATGAAGCTTTCTTT. This translates into CASSLVRDEAFF.

This clone was detected many times. The rearrangement joins TRBV6-6 to TRBJ1-4; possibly TRBD1 for D (5 bases). The CDR3 runs 16 residues. Between the trimmed V and J ends, which lost 2 bases and 8 bases, there was a span of 18 bases. CDR1 and CDR2 from the germline V gene are MNHNY and SVGAGI (reference sequence). As DNA, the CDR3 is TGTGCCAGCAGTTACAGCTCGGGGGACCGAAGGGAAAAACTGTTTTTT. Residues: CASSYSSGDRREKLFF.

The CDR3 is CASSLQGGVTGELFF. The CDR3 nucleotides are TGTGCCAGCAGCTTACAGGGAGGGGTCACCGGGGAGCTGTTTTTT. The V gene is TRBV7-3, the J gene TRBJ2-2, with 7 bases matching TRBD2. Germline lookup yields CDR1 SGHTA and CDR2 FQGTGA. The CDR3 totals 15 residues. V lost 2 bases and J lost 4; bases outside the gene matches: 4.

Many counts were recorded for this clone. This chain links TRBV6-6 with TRBJ1-5, with 11 positions matching TRBD1. Germline V gene lookup returns CDR1 MNHNY and CDR2 SVGAGI (reference sequence). The ends lost 1 base at V and 4 bases at J; junction bases unmatched: 3. The CDR3 extends over 16 amino acids. The CDR3 is CASSYLGTGGNQPQHF. The CDR3 nucleotides are TGTGCCAGCAGTTACTTGGGGACAGGGGGGAATCAGCCCCAGCATTTT.

Many counts were recorded for this clone. The chain employs TRBV4-2 and TRBJ1-1, with TRBD1 matching 8 bases. Trimming removed 3 bases from V and 5 bases from J; junction bases left unmatched: 8. CDR1 and CDR2 from the germline V gene are LGHNA and YNFKEQ. This CDR3 contains 15 residues. The CDR3 bases are TGTGCCAGCAGCCAGGTACAGGGGGGAGGTACTGAAGCTTTCTTT. As protein: CASSQVQGGGTEAFF.

This rearrangement joins TRBV15 to TRBJ1-1; D remains ambiguous. Trimming removed 0 bases from V and 4 bases from J, with 12 bases in between. This CDR3 region has 15 residues. Germline assignment: CDR1 LNHNV and CDR2 YYDKDF (reference sequence). The CDR3 DNA reads TGTGCCACCAGCAGAGATCTGGGCAGGTCCACTGAAGCTTTCTTT. Translation: CATSRDLGRSTEAFF. Full variable domain (missing parts from reference TRBV15 and TRBJ1-1): DAMVIQNPRYQVTQFGKPVTLSCSQTLNHNVMYWYQQKSSQAPKLLFHYYDKDFNNEADTPDNFQSRRPNTSFCFLDIRSPGLGDTAMYLCATSRDLGRSTEAFFGQGTRLTVV.

The V call is TRBV27, the J call TRBJ1-1; 8 nucleotides agree with TRBD1. This CDR3 comprises 14 residues. CDR1 is MNHEY and CDR2 is SMNVEV in the germline V gene (reference sequence). After removal of 5 bases from V and 2 bases from J, the junction contained 4 bases not matched to a gene. The CDR3 sequence: CASSVDRGNTEAFF. Here the CDR3 DNA reads TGTGCCAGCAGTGTTGACAGGGGCAACACTGAAGCTTTCTTT.

The chain carries TRBV11-2 and TRBJ1-2; D is uncertain. The CDR3 length is 16 residues. CDR1 is SGHAT and CDR2 is FQNNGV in the germline V gene. Trimming left V 3 bases short and J 3 bases short, with 17 bases between. The CDR3 here is CASSLAVLTQDYGYTF. The CDR3 bases are TGTGCCAGCAGCTTGGCGGTTCTTACCCAAGACTATGGCTACACCTTC.

This clone has just a few counts. V gene TRBV25-1 combines with J gene TRBJ2-7; 8 bases are a match to TRBD2. The CDR3 totals 14 residues. Trimming at V came to 8 bases and at J to 4 bases, leaving 10 bases not matched to a gene. Germline CDR1 MGHDK, CDR2 SYGVNS. Here the CDR3 DNA reads TGTGCCAGCCTGGGGGCGGGAGGCCGTTACGAGCAGTACTTC. Its translation: CASLGAGGRYEQYF.

The chain links TRBV6-5 to TRBJ1-2; a weak D match, TRBD1 (5 bases). V gave up 3 bases and J gave up 8 bases, with 13 bases separating them. The CDR3 has 13 residues. Germline V CDR1 and CDR2: MNHEY, SVGAGI. The CDR3 loop reads CASSYPDSWGYTF. The CDR3 region has the DNA TGTGCCAGCAGTTATCCCGACAGTTGGGGCTACACCTTC.

This clone was counted ten times or more. Relative to the germline gene, one junction end is altered; a read error may explain this. The V gene is TRBV11-2, the J gene TRBJ2-1; 7 nucleotides align to TRBD2. In germline, CDR1 is SGHAT, CDR2 FQNNGV. The CDR3 has 16 amino acids. The CDR3 nucleotides are TGTGCCAGCAGCATAGACCGTAGGACTAGGGGCAATGAGCAGTTCTTC. Translating gives CASSIDRRTRGNEQFF.

The V and J genes are TRBV7-9 and TRBJ1-2; 7 bases fit TRBD1. The CDR3 length is 13 residues. The germline CDR1 and CDR2 sequences are SEHNR and FQNEAQ (reference sequence). The V segment lost 6 bases and the J segment 4 bases; nucleotides outside the gene matches: 5. The CDR3: CASRRGGTYGYTF. In nucleotides, the CDR3 is TGTGCCAGCAGACGAGGGGGCACCTATGGCTACACCTTC.

This clone was seen repeatedly, ten times or more. The chain recombines TRBV30 with TRBJ2-7, with D possibly TRBD1 on 6 matching bases. The germline gives CDR1 GTSNPN, CDR2 SVGIG (reference sequence). Trimming left V 2 bases short and J 0 bases short, with 11 bases between. CDR3 size: 14 residues. CDR3 residues: CAWSYLTGSYEQYF. The DNA of the CDR3 is TGTGCCTGGAGTTATCTGACAGGCTCCTACGAGCAGTACTTC.

At least ten counts were recorded for this clone. The chain employs TRBV2 and TRBJ1-2; 8 bases agree with TRBD1. CDR3 length: 15 amino acids. The germline gives CDR1 SNHLY, CDR2 FYNNEI. The V and J ends lost 3 bases and 7 bases, in that order; junction bases with no gene match: 10. CDR3 sequence: CASSEGQTGVGGYTF. CDR3 nucleotides: TGTGCCAGCAGTGAGGGGCAGACAGGGGTTGGTGGCTACACCTTC.

The J gene is TRBJ1-1, the V gene TRBV4-2; 7 bases map to TRBD1. There are 14 residues in the CDR3. Trimming took 5 bases from V and 6 from J; bases not matched to a gene: 9. The germline gives CDR1 LGHNA, CDR2 YNFKEQ. The CDR3 DNA reads TGTGCCAGCAGCTTCGAACAGGGGCGCCCTGAAGCTTTCTTT. It yields the protein CASSFEQGRPEAFF.

Many counts were recorded for this clone. The chain joins TRBV28 to TRBJ1-5, with TRBD1 identical over 9 bases. The germline CDR1 and CDR2 sequences are MDHEN and SYDVKM. The CDR3 spans 15 residues. The junction had 6 bases not matched to a gene; V was cut back by 2 bases and J by 7 bases. Written as DNA, the CDR3 is TGTGCCAGCAGTTTAGTCGGGACAGGGATGCAGCCCCAGCATTTT. As protein: CASSLVGTGMQPQHF.

The chain links TRBV5-1 to TRBJ2-6; a possible D gene is TRBD1 (5 bases). This CDR3 comprises 17 residues. The V gene lost 0 bases and the J gene lost 0 bases, with 10 bases spanning the gap. Germline lookup yields CDR1 SGHRS and CDR2 YFSETQ. The CDR3 nucleotides read TGCGCCAGCAGCTTGGGACAGCCTCACTCTGGGGCCAACGTCCTGACTTTC. This sequence encodes CASSLGQPHSGANVLTF.

This clone occurred many times. V usage is TRBV5-6 and J usage is TRBJ1-3; 10 bases align to TRBD1. Germline CDR1 is SGHDT and CDR2 is YYEEEE. Trimming took 0 bases from V and 8 from J; bases not matched to a gene: 5. This CDR3 has 15 amino acids. The CDR3 is CASSLARTGGYTIYF. The CDR3 nucleotides read TGTGCCAGCAGCTTGGCTAGGACAGGGGGGTACACCATATATTTT.

This clone appeared many times. The chain combines TRBV30 with TRBJ2-3; D may be TRBD1 (5 bases). In germline, CDR1 is GTSNPN, CDR2 SVGIG (reference sequence). Trimming cost V 6 bases and J 3 bases, with 13 bases left between them. This CDR3 is 13 amino acids long. The CDR3 sequence is CACGPKGTDTQYF. The CDR3 bases are TGTGCCTGCGGACCGAAGGGGACAGATACGCAGTATTTT.

This clone showed up many times. This chain uses TRBV5-1 with TRBJ1-3; TRBD1 might be the D (6 bases). Germline CDR1 reads SGHRS; CDR2 reads YFSETQ. Trimming pared 0 bases from V and 4 bases from J, leaving 11 bases between. This CDR3 has 15 amino acids. As DNA, the CDR3 is TGCGCCAGCAGCTTGGAACAGGGCGGGGGAAACACCATATATTTT. Amino acid sequence: CASSLEQGGGNTIYF.

This clone was recorded at least ten times. CDR3 loop: CASSLRLAGSYEQYF. The CDR3 coding sequence is TGTGCCAGCAGCTTGCGACTAGCGGGTTCCTACGAGCAGTACTTC. The gene calls are TRBV5-4 and TRBJ2-7; 10 bases map to TRBD2. V dropped 1 base and J dropped 1; count of bases not matched to a gene: 2. This CDR3 has 15 residues. Germline assignment: CDR1 SGHNT and CDR2 YYREEE (reference sequence).

The chain carries TRBV27 and TRBJ2-3; TRBD2 agrees at 14 bases. Germline V lookup: CDR1 MNHEY, CDR2 SMNVEV (reference sequence). V shed 5 bases, J shed 4 bases, and the junction held 17 bases outside the gene matches. The CDR3 consists of 20 residues. CDR3 protein: CASSLRPRTSGRRYADTQYF. The CDR3 nucleotides are TGTGCCAGCAGTCTAAGACCGAGGACTAGCGGGAGGAGATATGCAGATACGCAGTATTTT.

This clone was found a few times. The chain is built from TRBV28 and TRBJ1-2, with D perhaps matching TRBD1 (5 bases). The germline V and J ends were trimmed by 9 bases and 5 bases, with 19 bases remaining between them. CDR1 and CDR2 from the germline V gene are MDHEN and SYDVKM. The CDR3 covers 14 residues. CDR3 region: CASLGGSLWYGYTF. DNA for the CDR3: TGTGCCAGTTTGGGGGGGAGTTTGTGGTATGGCTACACCTTC.

This clone was counted many times. This chain uses TRBV6-1 with TRBJ2-3; 9 nucleotides match TRBD2. The CDR3 has 16 residues. Trimming cost V 2 bases and J 1 base; bases outside gene matches: 4. Germline-derived CDR1 and CDR2 are MNHNS and SASEGT. CDR3 sequence reads: CASSERRGGGTDTQYF. The CDR3 DNA reads as TGTGCCAGCAGTGAACGGCGGGGGGGCGGCACAGATACGCAGTATTTT.

This clone was counted between two and nine times. The rearrangement joins TRBV13 to TRBJ2-1; 9 bases fit TRBD1. From germline, CDR1 is PRHDT and CDR2 FYEKMQ (reference sequence). CDR3 length equals 14 residues. The V gene end was trimmed by 3 bases and the J gene end by 9 bases; junction bases not matched to a gene: 6. CDR3 in amino acids: CASSFGDRVTEQFF. The DNA for the CDR3 is TGTGCCAGCAGCTTTGGGGACAGGGTCACTGAGCAGTTCTTC.

V and J are TRBV2 and TRBJ1-2; D may be TRBD1 (5 bases). The CDR3 length is 13 residues. The germline CDR1 and CDR2 sequences are SNHLY and FYNNEI. The germline V and J ends were trimmed by 3 bases and 8 bases, with 13 bases remaining between them. For the CDR3, the DNA is TGTGCCAGCAGTGATCAGGGAGGGAGGGGCTACACCTTC. This sequence encodes CASSDQGGRGYTF.

This clone was counted between two and nine times. The chain combines TRBV15 with TRBJ2-7, with D maybe TRBD1 (6 bases). CDR3 length: 12 residues. V dropped 11 bases and J dropped 3 bases, with 14 bases sitting between them. Germline V gene data show CDR1 as LNHNV and CDR2 as YYDKDF (reference sequence). As DNA, the CDR3 is TGTGCCTCAGGACAGAACCGCTACGAGCAGTACTTC. Its protein product is CASGQNRYEQYF.

This clone was picked up a small number of times. The V call is TRBV11-1, the J call TRBJ2-5; the match to TRBD2 covers 12 bases. The DNA end is a closer match to TRBJ2-7, so the J assignment may be wrong. CDR1 SGHAT and CDR2 FQDESV come from the germline V gene (reference sequence). The CDR3 consists of 15 residues. The CDR3 region is CASSPPGLAGYEQYF. The CDR3 DNA reads TGTGCCAGCAGCCCTCCGGGACTAGCGGGTTACGAGCAGTACTTC.